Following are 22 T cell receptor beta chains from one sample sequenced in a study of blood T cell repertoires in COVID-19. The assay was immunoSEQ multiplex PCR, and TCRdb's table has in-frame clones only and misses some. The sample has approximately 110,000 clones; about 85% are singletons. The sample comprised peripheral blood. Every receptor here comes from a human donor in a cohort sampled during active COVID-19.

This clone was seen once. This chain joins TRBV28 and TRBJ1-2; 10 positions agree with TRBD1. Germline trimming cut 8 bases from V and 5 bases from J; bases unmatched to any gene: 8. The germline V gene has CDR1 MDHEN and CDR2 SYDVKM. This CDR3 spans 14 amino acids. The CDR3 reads CASGQTGGSYGYTF. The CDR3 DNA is TGTGCCAGCGGACAGACAGGGGGCTCATATGGCTACACCTTC.

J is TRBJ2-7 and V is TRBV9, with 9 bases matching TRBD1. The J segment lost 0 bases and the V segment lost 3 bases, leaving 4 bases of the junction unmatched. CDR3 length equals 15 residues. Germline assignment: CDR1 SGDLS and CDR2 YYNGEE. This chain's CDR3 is CASSEKTGGSYEQYF. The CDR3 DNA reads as TGTGCCAGCAGCGAGAAGACAGGGGGCTCCTACGAGCAGTACTTC.

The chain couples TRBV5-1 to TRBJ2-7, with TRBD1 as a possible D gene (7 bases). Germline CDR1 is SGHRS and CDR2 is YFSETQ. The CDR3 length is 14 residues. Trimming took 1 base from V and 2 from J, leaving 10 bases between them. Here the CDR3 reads CASSLQGGTYEQYF. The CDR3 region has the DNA TGCGCCAGCAGCTTGCAGGGGGGTACCTACGAGCAGTACTTC.

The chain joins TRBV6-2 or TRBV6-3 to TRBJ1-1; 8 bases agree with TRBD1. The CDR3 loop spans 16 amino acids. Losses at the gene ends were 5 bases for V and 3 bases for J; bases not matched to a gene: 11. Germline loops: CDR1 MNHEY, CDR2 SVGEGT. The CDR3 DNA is TGTGCCAGCAGTCCCCGGACAGGGCCAGGGTACACTGAAGCTTTCTTT. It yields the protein CASSPRTGPGYTEAFF.

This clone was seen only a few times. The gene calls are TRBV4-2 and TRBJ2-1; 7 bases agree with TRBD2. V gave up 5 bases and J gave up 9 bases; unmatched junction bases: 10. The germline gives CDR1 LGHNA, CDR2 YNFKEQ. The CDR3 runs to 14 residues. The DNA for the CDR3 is TGTGCCAGCAGCTTTCTTGGGGGGGTCAGTGAGCAGTTCTTC. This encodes CASSFLGGVSEQFF.

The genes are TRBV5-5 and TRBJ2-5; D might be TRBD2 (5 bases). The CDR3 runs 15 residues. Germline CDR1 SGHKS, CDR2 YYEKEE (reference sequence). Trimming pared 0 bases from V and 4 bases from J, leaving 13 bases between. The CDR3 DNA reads TGTGCCAGCAGCTTGGTACCCAGAGGGCTAGAGACCCAGTACTTC. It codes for CASSLVPRGLETQYF.

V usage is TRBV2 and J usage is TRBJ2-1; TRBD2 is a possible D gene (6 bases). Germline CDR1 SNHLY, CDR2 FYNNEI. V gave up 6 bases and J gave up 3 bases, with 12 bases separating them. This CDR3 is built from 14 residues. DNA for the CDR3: TGTGCCAGCAGAGCACTAGCTGACTACAATGAGCAGTTCTTC. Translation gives CASRALADYNEQFF.

CDR3 region: CASSQDRTVQETQYF. CDR3 nucleotides: TGTGCCAGCAGCCAAGATCGGACAGTACAAGAGACCCAGTACTTC. This sequence joins TRBV4-2 and TRBJ2-5, with D perhaps TRBD1 (6 bases). V lost 0 bases and J lost 2, with 10 bases in between. The CDR3 covers 15 residues. Germline V gene data show CDR1 as LGHNA and CDR2 as YNFKEQ.

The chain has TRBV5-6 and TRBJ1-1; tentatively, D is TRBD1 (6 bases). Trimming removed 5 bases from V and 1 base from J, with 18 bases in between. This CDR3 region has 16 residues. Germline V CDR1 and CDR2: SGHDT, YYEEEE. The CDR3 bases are TGTGCCAGCAGAAAACGTGGGGGGGCCGGGAACACTGAAGCTTTCTTT. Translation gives CASRKRGGAGNTEAFF.

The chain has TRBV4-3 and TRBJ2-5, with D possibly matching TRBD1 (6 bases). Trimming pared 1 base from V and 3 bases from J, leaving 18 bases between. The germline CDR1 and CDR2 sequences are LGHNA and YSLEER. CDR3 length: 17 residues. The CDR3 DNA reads TGCGCCAGCAGCCAAGGCACACCTTGGGGGCAGAAAGAGACCCAGTACTTC. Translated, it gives CASSQGTPWGQKETQYF.

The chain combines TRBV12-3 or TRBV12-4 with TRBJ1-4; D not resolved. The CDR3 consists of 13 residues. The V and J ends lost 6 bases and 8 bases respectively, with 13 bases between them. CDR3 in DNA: TGTGCCAGCAGCCGGAGGGATGGGGAAAAACTGTTTTTT. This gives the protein CASSRRDGEKLFF.

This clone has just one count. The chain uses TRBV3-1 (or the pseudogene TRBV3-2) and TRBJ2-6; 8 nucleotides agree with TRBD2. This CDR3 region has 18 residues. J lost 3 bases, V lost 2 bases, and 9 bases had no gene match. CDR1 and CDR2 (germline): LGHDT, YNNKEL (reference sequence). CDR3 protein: CASSQLVSGVRGANVLTF. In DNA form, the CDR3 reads TGTGCCAGCAGCCAACTGGTTAGCGGGGTGCGTGGGGCCAACGTCCTGACTTTC.

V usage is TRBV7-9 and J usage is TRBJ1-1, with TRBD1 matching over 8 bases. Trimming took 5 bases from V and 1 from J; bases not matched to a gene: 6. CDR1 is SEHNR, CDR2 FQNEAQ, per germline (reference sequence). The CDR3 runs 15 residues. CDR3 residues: CASSTNTGGNTEAFF. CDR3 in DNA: TGTGCCAGCAGCACGAATACAGGGGGGAACACTGAAGCTTTCTTT.

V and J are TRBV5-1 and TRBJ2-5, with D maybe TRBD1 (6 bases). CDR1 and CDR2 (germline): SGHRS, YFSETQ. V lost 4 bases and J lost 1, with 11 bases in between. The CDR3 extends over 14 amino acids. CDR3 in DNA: TGCGCCAGCAGCGTGACAGGCATCCAAGAGACCCAGTACTTC. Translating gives CASSVTGIQETQYF.

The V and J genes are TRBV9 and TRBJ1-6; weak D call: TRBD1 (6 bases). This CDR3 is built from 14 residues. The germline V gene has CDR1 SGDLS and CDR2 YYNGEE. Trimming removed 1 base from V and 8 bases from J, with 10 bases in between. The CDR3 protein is CASSVRTVDSPLHF. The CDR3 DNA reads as TGTGCCAGCAGCGTACGGACAGTCGATTCACCCCTCCACTTT.

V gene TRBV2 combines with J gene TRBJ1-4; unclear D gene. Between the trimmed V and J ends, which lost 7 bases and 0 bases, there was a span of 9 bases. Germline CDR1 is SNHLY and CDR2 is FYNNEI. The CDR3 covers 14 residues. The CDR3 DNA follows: TGTGCCAGCACCGAGGTCACAACTAATGAAAAACTGTTTTTT. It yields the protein CASTEVTTNEKLFF.

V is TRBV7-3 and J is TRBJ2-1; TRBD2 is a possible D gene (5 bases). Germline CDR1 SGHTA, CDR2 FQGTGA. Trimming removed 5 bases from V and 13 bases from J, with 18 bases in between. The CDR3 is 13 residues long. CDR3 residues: CASSTNSGEDQFF. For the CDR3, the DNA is TGTGCCAGCAGCACGAACTCCGGGGAAGACCAGTTCTTC. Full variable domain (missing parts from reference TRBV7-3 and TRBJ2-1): GAGVSQTPSNKVTEKGKYVELRCDPISGHTALYWYRQSLGQGPEFLIYFQGTGAADDSGLPNDRFFAVRPEGSVSTLKIQRTERGDSAVYLCASSTNSGEDQFFGPGTRLTVL.

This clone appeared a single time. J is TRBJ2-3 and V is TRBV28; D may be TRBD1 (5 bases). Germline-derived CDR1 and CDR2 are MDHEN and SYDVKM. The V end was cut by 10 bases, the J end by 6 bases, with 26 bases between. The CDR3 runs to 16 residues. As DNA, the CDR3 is TGTGCCACCCATGAGGAGCTAGACAGAAGTTTGGATACGCAGTATTTT. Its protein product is CATHEELDRSLDTQYF.

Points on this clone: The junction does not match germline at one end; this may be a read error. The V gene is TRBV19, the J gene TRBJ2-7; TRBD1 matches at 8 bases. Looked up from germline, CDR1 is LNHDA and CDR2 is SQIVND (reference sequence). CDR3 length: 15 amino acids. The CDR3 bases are TGTGCCAGCAGTAACCCCAGACAGGGGACCTACGAGCAGTACTTC. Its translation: CASSNPRQGTYEQYF.

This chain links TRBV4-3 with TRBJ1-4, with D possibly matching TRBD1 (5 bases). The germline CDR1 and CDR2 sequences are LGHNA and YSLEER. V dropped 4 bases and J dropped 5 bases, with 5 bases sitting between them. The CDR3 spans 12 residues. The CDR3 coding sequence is TGCGCCAGCAGCCGACAGAATGAAAAACTGTTTTTT. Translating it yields CASSRQNEKLFF.

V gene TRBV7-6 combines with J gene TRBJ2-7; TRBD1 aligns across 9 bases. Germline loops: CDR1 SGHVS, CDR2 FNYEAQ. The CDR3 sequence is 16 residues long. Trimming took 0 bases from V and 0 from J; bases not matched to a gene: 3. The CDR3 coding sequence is TGTGCCAGCAGCTTAGCGGGACAGGGATACTCCTACGAGCAGTACTTC. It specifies CASSLAGQGYSYEQYF.

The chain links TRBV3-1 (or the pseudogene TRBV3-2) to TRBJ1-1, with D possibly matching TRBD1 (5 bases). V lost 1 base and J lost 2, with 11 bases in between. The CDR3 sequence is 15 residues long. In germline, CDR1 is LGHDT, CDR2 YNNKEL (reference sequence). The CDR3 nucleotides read TGTGCCAGCAGCCAAGTGGGGGGGGGAAACACTGAAGCTTTCTTT. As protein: CASSQVGGGNTEAFF.